Detailed here is one T cell receptor beta chain. The antigen remains undetermined. The mixed lymphocyte reaction cells were cocultured at 37°C for roughly 6 days. Produced via immunoSEQ multiplex PCR; TCRdb's table is partial and in-frame only. The table has some 14,000 clones, roughly 40% seen once; the top ten hold roughly 7.8%. This entry comes from a study of siplizumab effects on memory and regulatory T cells. Study overall: Paired setups tested mixed lymphocyte reactions with around 0.97 ug/mL siplizumab or no drug.

Sequenced material: CFSE-low (dividing) CD4+ T cells sorted from an allogeneic mixed lymphocyte reaction. The sequence came from a human donor in good health; the cells came from an allogeneic mixed lymphocyte reaction. Some clones in this sample may be carry-over from other donors' samples.

In nucleotides, the CDR3 is TGCGCCAGCAGCCAAGGCCCCCAGGGGCGGGTAGGGACCCAGTACTTC. It translates to CASSQGPQGRVGTQYF. The chain carries TRBV4-1 and TRBJ2-5; a weak D match, TRBD1 (6 bases). The germline CDR1 and CDR2 sequences are MGHRA and YSYEKL. V lost 1 base and J 7 bases, leaving 19 bases between the germline ends. This CDR3 has 16 residues.